One sample yielded the 30 T cell receptor beta chains listed below, sequenced in a study of glioma-infiltrating T cells after dendritic cell vaccination. Time point in this sample: after dendritic cell vaccination, including at tumor progression/relapse. Profiling relied on immunoSEQ multiplex PCR, and the TCRdb table lists in-frame clones only, not all of them. The table records tens of thousands of clones, roughly 87% of them present only once. Sequenced here: blood, sampled after dendritic cell vaccination. The receptors come from a human donor with glioblastoma.

The rearrangement links TRBV9 to TRBJ1-2; 7 bases fit TRBD1. CDR1 is SGDLS and CDR2 is YYNGEE in the germline V gene. Unmatched junction bases numbered 1, after V lost 0 bases and J lost 5 bases. CDR3 size: 13 residues. The CDR3 loop reads CASSVEGAYGYTF. The CDR3 bases are TGTGCCAGCAGCGTAGAGGGGGCATATGGCTACACCTTC. The full variable domain, completed using reference TRBV9 and TRBJ1-2, is DSGVTQTPKHLITATGQRVTLRCSPRSGDLSVYWYQQSLDQGLQFLIQYYNGEERAKGNILERFSAQQFPDLHSELNLSSLELGDSALYFCASSVEGAYGYTFGSGTRLTVV.

The rearrangement uses TRBV5-1 and TRBJ1-6; 8 bases line up with TRBD1. The CDR3 length is 14 residues. Germline V gene data show CDR1 as SGHRS and CDR2 as YFSETQ. The J segment lost 11 bases and the V segment lost 1 base, leaving 5 bases of the junction unmatched. CDR3 nucleotide sequence: TGCGCCAGCAGCTTGAGGACAGGGCAACCACCCCTCCACTTT. It is translated as CASSLRTGQPPLHF.

The chain is built from TRBV18 and TRBJ1-1; 10 bases are shared with TRBD1. This CDR3 has 14 residues. CDR1 and CDR2 (germline): KGHSH, LQKENI. Germline trimming cut 6 bases from V and 2 bases from J; bases unmatched to any gene: 3. The CDR3 protein is CASSDRGLNTEAFF. Here the CDR3 DNA reads TGTGCCAGCTCCGACAGGGGGCTAAACACTGAAGCTTTCTTT.

J is TRBJ1-4 and V is TRBV6-1; D gene unclear. V was pared by 4 bases and J by 0 bases, with 15 bases between. Per the germline V gene, CDR1 is MNHNS and CDR2 is SASEGT. The CDR3 extends over 17 amino acids. The CDR3 bases are TGTGCCAGCAGTGCACAAACGACAACAGCAACTAATGAAAAACTGTTTTTT. This codes for CASSAQTTTATNEKLFF.

The gene calls are TRBV6-5 and TRBJ2-7; D perhaps matches TRBD1 (5 bases). Trimming took off 0 bases at V and 3 bases at J, with 12 bases between the two ends. Per germline, CDR1 MNHEY and CDR2 SVGAGI. The CDR3 runs to 15 residues. The CDR3: CASSYSQGNVYEQYF. The DNA for the CDR3 is TGTGCCAGCAGTTACTCCCAGGGAAACGTCTACGAGCAGTACTTC.

This clone was found a few times. The chain uses TRBV4-1 and TRBJ2-7; possible D gene TRBD2, 5 bases. V was clipped by 9 bases and J by 1 base, with 13 bases between them. The CDR3 runs to 13 residues. The germline gives CDR1 MGHRA, CDR2 YSYEKL. CDR3 DNA sequence: TGCGCCAGTGCCGTGAGGGATTCCTACGAGCAGTACTTC. Translation gives CASAVRDSYEQYF.

This clone was detected once. The chain carries TRBV4-3 and TRBJ2-5; 9 bases are shared with TRBD2. The CDR3 spans 18 residues. Germline V lookup: CDR1 LGHNA, CDR2 YSLEER. V lost 2 bases and J lost 5; bases outside the gene matches: 15. Written as DNA, the CDR3 is TGCGCCAGCAGCCAATATTATTCAGCGGGGGGCCGGGGGGAGACCCAGTACTTC. This codes for CASSQYYSAGGRGETQYF.

V usage is TRBV11-2 and J usage is TRBJ1-2; D perhaps matches TRBD1 (5 bases). The CDR3 extends over 15 amino acids. Germline CDR1 is SGHAT and CDR2 is FQNNGV. The V and J ends lost 4 bases and 4 bases respectively, with 16 bases between them. The DNA for the CDR3 is TGTGCCAGCAGCTCGAGGTGGCGGGGGGGCTATGGCTACACCTTC. Its protein is CASSSRWRGGYGYTF.

The gene calls are TRBV4-3 and TRBJ1-4; D possibly corresponds to TRBD1 (6 bases). This CDR3 is 17 amino acids long. The V end was cut by 0 bases, the J end by 1 base, with 12 bases between. In germline, CDR1 is LGHNA, CDR2 YSLEER. The CDR3 spells CASSQDRQDRTNEKLFF. DNA of the CDR3: TGCGCCAGCAGCCAAGATCGGCAGGACAGAACTAATGAAAAACTGTTTTTT.

This rearrangement joins TRBV5-1 to TRBJ2-2; D unresolved. Germline assignment: CDR1 SGHRS and CDR2 YFSETQ. The CDR3 runs 16 residues. Trimming cost V 6 bases and J 0 bases, with 15 bases left between them. CDR3 DNA sequence: TGCGCCAGCAATATCGTTACTACAACGAACACCGGGGAGCTGTTTTTT. Amino acids: CASNIVTTTNTGELFF.

The V and J genes are TRBV11-2 and TRBJ2-5, with D possibly being TRBD2 (5 bases). This CDR3 comprises 13 residues. Germline CDR1 and CDR2: SGHAT and FQNNGV. V lost 6 bases and J lost 2, with 10 bases in between. The CDR3 spells CASRRTQQETQYF. DNA of the CDR3: TGTGCCAGCAGGCGGACTCAACAAGAGACCCAGTACTTC.

This clone was picked up one time. This chain uses TRBV5-1 with TRBJ2-7; TRBD1 matches 7 bases. Germline-derived CDR1 and CDR2 are SGHRS and YFSETQ. Unmatched junction bases numbered 5, after V lost 4 bases and J lost 1 base. The CDR3 is 14 residues long. The CDR3 protein is CASSRGLLSYEQYF. The CDR3 DNA is TGCGCCAGCAGCAGGGGGCTGCTTTCCTACGAGCAGTACTTC.

The chain joins TRBV7-2 to TRBJ1-1, with D perhaps matching TRBD1 (6 bases). CDR1 and CDR2 (germline): SGHTA, FQGNSA. V was clipped by 3 bases and J by 6 bases, with 17 bases between them. The CDR3 contains 15 residues. CDR3 nucleotide sequence: TGTGCCAGCAGCTTGCAGGGGCTGGAGGTCGCTGAAGCTTTCTTT. Translated: CASSLQGLEVAEAFF.

V is TRBV5-1 and J is TRBJ1-2, with 7 bases identical to TRBD1. The junction had 4 bases not matched to a gene; V was cut back by 4 bases and J by 4 bases. The germline V gene encodes CDR1 SGHRS and CDR2 YFSETQ. CDR3 length: 13 residues. The CDR3 sequence is CASSTEGAYGYTF. In nucleotides, the CDR3 is TGCGCCAGCAGCACCGAGGGGGCCTATGGCTACACCTTC.

The CDR3 loop reads CASSQANSEAFF. The CDR3 region has the DNA TGTGCCAGCAGTCAGGCCAATTCTGAAGCTTTCTTT. The chain recombines TRBV2 with TRBJ1-1; D remains ambiguous. The CDR3 contains 12 residues. From germline, CDR1 is SNHLY and CDR2 FYNNEI. Trimming took 5 bases from V and 6 from J, leaving 10 bases between them. Full variable domain (missing parts from reference TRBV2 and TRBJ1-1): EPEVTQTPSHQVTQMGQEVILRCVPISNHLYFYWYRQILGQKVEFLVSFYNNEISEKSEIFDDQFSVERPDGSNFTLKIRSTKLEDSAMYFCASSQANSEAFFGQGTRLTVV.

This clone appeared once. The V call is TRBV7-8, the J call TRBJ2-1; D might be TRBD2 (6 bases). Trimming removed 5 bases at V and 0 bases at J, with 11 bases between. The CDR3 sequence is 15 residues long. The germline CDR1 and CDR2 sequences are SGHVS and FQNEAQ. The CDR3 DNA reads as TGTGCCAGCAGCGACCGGGGGAGCTCCTACAATGAGCAGTTCTTC. It yields the protein CASSDRGSSYNEQFF.

This rearrangement joins TRBV6-5 to TRBJ2-5; the D gene is possibly TRBD2 (5 bases). The germline V gene encodes CDR1 MNHEY and CDR2 SVGAGI. There are 16 residues in the CDR3. V dropped 0 bases and J dropped 2 bases, with 13 bases sitting between them. The CDR3, as DNA: TGTGCCAGCAGTTACTCCGGAGGACTCCTGCAAGAGACCCAGTACTTC. It encodes CASSYSGGLLQETQYF.

The gene calls are TRBV18 and TRBJ1-2; no reliable D call. Germline loops: CDR1 KGHSH, CDR2 LQKENI. The CDR3 totals 13 residues. V lost 6 bases and J lost 4, with 12 bases in between. CDR3 sequence: CASSPDSVYGYTF. The CDR3 nucleotides read TGTGCCAGCTCTCCTGACTCAGTCTATGGCTACACCTTC.

This clone was recorded only once. The V and J genes are TRBV7-2 and TRBJ1-5; perhaps TRBD1 as D (5 bases). The CDR3 extends over 15 amino acids. V dropped 1 base and J dropped 6 bases, with 13 bases sitting between them. Germline V gives CDR1 SGHTA, CDR2 FQGNSA. Written as DNA, the CDR3 is TGTGCCAGCAGCTTAGAATCTCCGGGGGGTCAGCCCCAGCATTTT. It yields the protein CASSLESPGGQPQHF.

V usage is TRBV4-3 and J usage is TRBJ2-1; TRBD2 aligns across 10 bases. The CDR3 is made up of 15 amino acids. V was pared by 6 bases and J by 3 bases, with 5 bases of the junction left unmatched. Germline V gene data show CDR1 as LGHNA and CDR2 as YSLEER. CDR3 in DNA: TGCGCCAGCAGTCACCTAGCGGGGGACTACAATGAGCAGTTCTTC. Translating it yields CASSHLAGDYNEQFF.

The rearrangement joins TRBV7-6 to TRBJ1-2, with 9 bases matching TRBD1. Germline V gene data show CDR1 as SGHVS and CDR2 as FNYEAQ. The V and J ends lost 1 base and 7 bases, in that order; junction bases with no gene match: 7. The CDR3 loop spans 15 amino acids. CDR3: CASSLVQGATRGYTF. In DNA, the CDR3 is TGTGCCAGCAGCTTAGTACAGGGGGCAACTCGTGGCTACACCTTC.

The chain recombines TRBV5-4 with TRBJ2-5; possibly TRBD1 for D (7 bases). V shed 1 base and J shed 4 bases, with 11 bases lying between them. Germline V gene sequence: CDR1 SGHNT, CDR2 YYREEE (reference sequence). CDR3 length: 14 amino acids. In DNA, the CDR3 is TGTGCCAGCAGCTTGCGGCAGGGGGGAGAGACCCAGTACTTC. Its translation is CASSLRQGGETQYF.

The rearrangement uses TRBV25-1 and TRBJ2-3; 7 bases map to TRBD2. CDR3 size: 16 residues. The V gene's germline CDR1 is MGHDK and CDR2 SYGVNS. The ends lost 2 bases at V and 2 bases at J; junction bases unmatched: 7. CDR3 coding DNA: TGTGCCAGCAGTGAAGGGGGGGGTGCCTTCACAGATACGCAGTATTTT. Translated: CASSEGGGAFTDTQYF.

J is TRBJ1-2 and V is TRBV11-2, with D possibly matching TRBD1 (5 bases). The V gene's germline CDR1 is SGHAT and CDR2 FQNNGV. The CDR3 totals 15 residues. Between the trimmed V and J ends, which lost 3 bases and 8 bases, there was a span of 19 bases. CDR3 nucleotides: TGTGCCAGCAGCTTGACAGACTCCAGGGCGGGGGGCTACACCTTC. Translated, it gives CASSLTDSRAGGYTF.

The chain is built from TRBV27 and TRBJ1-2; D gene uncertain. This CDR3 is built from 13 residues. CDR1 MNHEY and CDR2 SMNVEV come from the germline V gene (reference sequence). V dropped 3 bases and J dropped 2 bases, with 7 bases sitting between them. The CDR3 sequence is CASSLGRNYGYTF. The CDR3 DNA reads as TGTGCCAGCAGTTTGGGCAGAAACTATGGCTACACCTTC.

This clone appeared a single time. This chain joins TRBV7-9 and TRBJ1-2; D call uncertain. This CDR3 contains 14 residues. Trimming shortened V by 1 base and J by 3 bases, and 9 bases separated the two germline ends. Germline V CDR1 and CDR2: SEHNR, FQNEAQ (reference sequence). CDR3 sequence: CASSLVGSYYGYTF. The DNA of the CDR3 is TGTGCCAGCAGCTTAGTCGGGTCCTACTATGGCTACACCTTC.

The gene calls are TRBV9 and TRBJ1-3, with TRBD1 matching over 8 bases. Germline trimming cut 4 bases from V and 4 bases from J; bases unmatched to any gene: 16. This CDR3 has 18 amino acids. The V gene's germline CDR1 is SGDLS and CDR2 YYNGEE. The CDR3 is CASSTQRDRSEEGNTIYF. In nucleotides, the CDR3 is TGTGCCAGCAGCACCCAACGGGACAGGAGTGAGGAAGGAAACACCATATATTTT.

V gene TRBV5-4 combines with J gene TRBJ2-1, with 11 positions matching TRBD2. Per the germline V gene, CDR1 is SGHNT and CDR2 is YYREEE (reference sequence). CDR3 size: 13 residues. V gave up 4 bases and J gave up 8 bases; unmatched junction bases: 2. The CDR3 protein is CASSLGLADEQFF. DNA for the CDR3: TGTGCCAGCAGCCTGGGACTAGCGGATGAGCAGTTCTTC.

This clone was seen only once. The CDR3 reads CASSASGQHTGELFF. The CDR3 nucleotides are TGTGCCAGCAGCGCATCGGGACAGCACACCGGGGAGCTGTTTTTT. The rearrangement links TRBV9 to TRBJ2-2; the match to TRBD1 covers 7 bases. Trimming took 3 bases from V and 3 from J; bases not matched to a gene: 5. The CDR3 has 15 residues. The germline CDR1 and CDR2 sequences are SGDLS and YYNGEE.

The chain couples TRBV25-1 to TRBJ1-1, with 9 bases fitting TRBD1. V gave up 2 bases and J gave up 7 bases; unmatched junction bases: 11. Germline loops: CDR1 MGHDK, CDR2 SYGVNS. The CDR3 runs 16 residues. The CDR3 region has the DNA TGTGCCAGCAGTGAAATTGAAGGGACAGGGTCGCATGAAGCTTTCTTT. It is translated as CASSEIEGTGSHEAFF. Full variable domain (missing parts from reference TRBV25-1 and TRBJ1-1): EADIYQTPRYLVIGTGKKITLECSQTMGHDKMYWYQQDPGMELHLIHYSYGVNSTEKGDLSSESTVSRIRTEHFPLTLESARPSHTSQYLCASSEIEGTGSHEAFFGQGTRLTVV.